This T cell receptor beta chain was obtained from a study of beta chain features in type 1 diabetes. The wider study: Healthy donors, compared against patients, showed similar age, gender and cell yields.

Via the markers CD45RO/CCR7/CD25/CD127/CD95/CD27, stem cell-like memory, regulatory, central memory and naive CD4+ cells were sorted. cDNA synthesis used the whole RNA isolate, giving expressed TCRB sequences. Assay used: immunoSEQ multiplex PCR; TCRdb lists only in-frame clones, some missing. Here the sample spans hundreds of thousands of clones, roughly 8% being singletons. Study conclusions and caveats: TCRB CDR3s were moderately but significantly shorter in Type 1 diabetes patients in all four CD4+ subsets. Using cDNA template may skew counts toward highly expressing activated cells.

Comments on this clone: The antigen remains unidentified.

There are 16 residues in the CDR3. V shed 2 bases and J shed 2 bases, with 15 bases lying between them. Germline V gene data show CDR1 as SGHAT and CDR2 as FQNNGV. The material sequenced was central memory CD4+ T cells from blood. This sequence originates from a woman younger than 30 in good health. J is TRBJ2-5 and V is TRBV11-2; D is uncertain. Written as DNA, the CDR3 is TGTGCCAGCAGCTTAATCGGGTCCAAGCCTCAAGAGACCCAGTACTTC. It yields the protein CASSLIGSKPQETQYF.